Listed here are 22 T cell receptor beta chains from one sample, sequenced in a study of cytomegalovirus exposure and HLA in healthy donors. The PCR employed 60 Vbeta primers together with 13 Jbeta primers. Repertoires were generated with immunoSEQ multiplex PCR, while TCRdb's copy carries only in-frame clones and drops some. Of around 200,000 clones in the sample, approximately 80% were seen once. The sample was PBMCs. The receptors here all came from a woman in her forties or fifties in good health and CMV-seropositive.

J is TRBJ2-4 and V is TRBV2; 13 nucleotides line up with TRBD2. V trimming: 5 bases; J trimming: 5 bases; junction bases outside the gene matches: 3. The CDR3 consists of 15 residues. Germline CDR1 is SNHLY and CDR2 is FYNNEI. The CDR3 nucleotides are TGTGCCAGCAGTCGGACTAGCGGGAGACAAAACATTCAGTACTTC. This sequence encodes CASSRTSGRQNIQYF.

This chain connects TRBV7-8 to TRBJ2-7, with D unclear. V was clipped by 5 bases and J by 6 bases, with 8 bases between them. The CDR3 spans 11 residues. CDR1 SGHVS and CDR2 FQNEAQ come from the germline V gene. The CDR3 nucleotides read TGTGCCAGCAGCCCCCTTCCCGAGCAGTACTTC. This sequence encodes CASSPLPEQYF.

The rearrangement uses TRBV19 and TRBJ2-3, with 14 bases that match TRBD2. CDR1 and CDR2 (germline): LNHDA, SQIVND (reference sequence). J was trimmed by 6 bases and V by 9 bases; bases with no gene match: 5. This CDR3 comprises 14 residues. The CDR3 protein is CASRLAGGPDTQYF. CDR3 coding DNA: TGTGCCAGCCGACTAGCGGGGGGGCCCGATACGCAGTATTTT. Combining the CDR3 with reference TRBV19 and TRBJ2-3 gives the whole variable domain DGGITQSPKYLFRKEGQNVTLSCEQNLNHDAMYWYRQDPGQGLRLIYYSQIVNDFQKGDIAEGYSVSREKKESFPLTVTSAQKNPTAFYLCASRLAGGPDTQYFGPGTRLTVL.

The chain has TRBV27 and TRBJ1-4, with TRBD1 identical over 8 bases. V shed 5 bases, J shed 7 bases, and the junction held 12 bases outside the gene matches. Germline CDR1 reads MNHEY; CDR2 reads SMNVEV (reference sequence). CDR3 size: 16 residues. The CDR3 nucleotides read TGTGCCAGCAGTAAAGCGACAGGGGTAACAGGTGAAAAACTGTTTTTT. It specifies CASSKATGVTGEKLFF.

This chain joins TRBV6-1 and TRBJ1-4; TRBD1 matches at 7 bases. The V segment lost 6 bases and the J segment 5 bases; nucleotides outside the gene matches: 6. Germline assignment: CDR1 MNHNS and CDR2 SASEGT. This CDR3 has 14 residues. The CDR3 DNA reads TGTGCCAGCAGGACCGGGACAGTCAATGAAAAACTGTTTTTT. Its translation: CASRTGTVNEKLFF.

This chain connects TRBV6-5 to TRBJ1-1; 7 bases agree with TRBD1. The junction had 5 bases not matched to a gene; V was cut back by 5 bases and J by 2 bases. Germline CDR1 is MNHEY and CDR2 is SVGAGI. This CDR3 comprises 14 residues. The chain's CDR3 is CASSKDRINTEAFF. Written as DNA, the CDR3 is TGTGCCAGCAGTAAGGACAGGATCAACACTGAAGCTTTCTTT.

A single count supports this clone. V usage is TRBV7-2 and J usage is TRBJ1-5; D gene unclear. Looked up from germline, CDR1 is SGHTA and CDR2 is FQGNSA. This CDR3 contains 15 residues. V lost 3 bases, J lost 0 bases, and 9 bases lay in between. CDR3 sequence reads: CASSLWSDSNQPQHF. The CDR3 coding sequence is TGTGCCAGCAGCTTGTGGTCAGATAGCAATCAGCCCCAGCATTTT.

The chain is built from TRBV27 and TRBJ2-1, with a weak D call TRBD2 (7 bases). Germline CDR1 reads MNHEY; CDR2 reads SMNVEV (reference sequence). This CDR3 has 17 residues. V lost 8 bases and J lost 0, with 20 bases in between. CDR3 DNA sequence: TGTGCCAGCTCCCCTGGGGGGGGGCTTAGCTCCTACAATGAGCAGTTCTTC. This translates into CASSPGGGLSSYNEQFF.

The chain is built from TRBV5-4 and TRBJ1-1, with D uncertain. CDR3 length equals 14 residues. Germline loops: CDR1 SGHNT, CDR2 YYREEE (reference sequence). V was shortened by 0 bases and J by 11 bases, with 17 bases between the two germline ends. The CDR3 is CASSLAGVGPGAFF. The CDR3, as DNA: TGTGCCAGCAGCTTGGCCGGGGTAGGTCCGGGGGCTTTCTTT. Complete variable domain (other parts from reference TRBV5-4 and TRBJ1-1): ETGVTQSPTHLIKTRGQQVTLRCSSQSGHNTVSWYQQALGQGPQFIFQYYREEENGRGNFPPRFSGLQFPNYSSELNVNALELDDSALYLCASSLAGVGPGAFFGQGTRLTVV.

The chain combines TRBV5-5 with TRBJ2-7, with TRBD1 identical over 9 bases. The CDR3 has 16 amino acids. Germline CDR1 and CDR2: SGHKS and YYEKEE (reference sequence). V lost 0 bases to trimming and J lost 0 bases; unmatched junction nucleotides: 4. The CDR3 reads CASSLVGTGISYEQYF. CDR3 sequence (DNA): TGTGCCAGCAGCTTGGTCGGGACAGGGATCTCCTACGAGCAGTACTTC.

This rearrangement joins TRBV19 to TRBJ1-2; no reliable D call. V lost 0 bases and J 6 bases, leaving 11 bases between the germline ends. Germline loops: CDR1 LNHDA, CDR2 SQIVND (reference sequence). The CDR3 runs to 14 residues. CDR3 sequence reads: CASSIDPQSHGYTF. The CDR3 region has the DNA TGTGCCAGTAGTATAGACCCCCAGTCCCATGGCTACACCTTC.

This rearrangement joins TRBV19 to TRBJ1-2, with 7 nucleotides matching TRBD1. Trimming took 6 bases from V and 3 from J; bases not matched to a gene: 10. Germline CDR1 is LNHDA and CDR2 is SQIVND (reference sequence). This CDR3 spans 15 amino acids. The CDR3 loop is CASSLYRGKHYGYTF. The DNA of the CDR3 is TGTGCCAGTAGCCTATACAGGGGAAAACACTATGGCTACACCTTC.

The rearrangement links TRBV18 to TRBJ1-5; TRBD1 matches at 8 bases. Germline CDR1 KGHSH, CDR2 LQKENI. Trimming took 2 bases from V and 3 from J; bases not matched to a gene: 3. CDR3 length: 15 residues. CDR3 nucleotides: TGTGCCAGCTCACCAGACAGGGGTCCCAATCAGCCCCAGCATTTT. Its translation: CASSPDRGPNQPQHF.

Here the CDR3 DNA reads TGTGCCAGCAGCCCATCTTTGACAGGGATCTACAATGAGCAGTTCTTC. Translated: CASSPSLTGIYNEQFF. The chain couples TRBV7-2 to TRBJ2-1, with 7 bases fitting TRBD1. The germline gives CDR1 SGHTA, CDR2 FQGNSA. This CDR3 is built from 16 residues. Trimming at V came to 5 bases and at J to 3 bases, leaving 10 bases not matched to a gene.

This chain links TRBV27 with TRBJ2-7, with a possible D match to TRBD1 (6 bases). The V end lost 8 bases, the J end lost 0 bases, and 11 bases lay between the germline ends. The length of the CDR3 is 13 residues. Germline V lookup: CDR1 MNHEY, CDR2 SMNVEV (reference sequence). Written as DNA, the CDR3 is TGTGCCAGCCAGGGGTTTGACTCCTACGAGCAGTACTTC. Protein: CASQGFDSYEQYF.

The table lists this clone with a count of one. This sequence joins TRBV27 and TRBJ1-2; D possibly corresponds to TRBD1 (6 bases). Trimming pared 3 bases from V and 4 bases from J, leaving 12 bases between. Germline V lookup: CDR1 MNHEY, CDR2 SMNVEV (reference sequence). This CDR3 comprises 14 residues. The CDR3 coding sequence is TGTGCCAGCAGTTTCCTTGGACAGCCCTATGGCTACACCTTC. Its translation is CASSFLGQPYGYTF.

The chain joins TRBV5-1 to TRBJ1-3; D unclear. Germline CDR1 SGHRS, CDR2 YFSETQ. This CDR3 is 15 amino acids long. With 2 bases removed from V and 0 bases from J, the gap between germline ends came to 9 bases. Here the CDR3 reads CASSLIPSSGNTIYF. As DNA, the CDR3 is TGCGCCAGCAGCTTAATTCCCAGCTCTGGAAACACCATATATTTT.

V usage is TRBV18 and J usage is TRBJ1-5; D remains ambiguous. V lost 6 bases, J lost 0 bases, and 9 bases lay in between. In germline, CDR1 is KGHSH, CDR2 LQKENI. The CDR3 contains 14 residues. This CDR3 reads CASSIEHSNQPQHF. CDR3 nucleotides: TGTGCCAGCTCGATCGAACATAGCAATCAGCCCCAGCATTTT.

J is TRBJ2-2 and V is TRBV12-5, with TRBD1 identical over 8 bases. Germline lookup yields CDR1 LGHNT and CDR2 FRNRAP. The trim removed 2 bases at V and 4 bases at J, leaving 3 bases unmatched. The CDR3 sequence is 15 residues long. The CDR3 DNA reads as TGTGCTAGTGGTTTGTGGCAGGGGGCCACCGGGGAGCTGTTTTTT. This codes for CASGLWQGATGELFF.

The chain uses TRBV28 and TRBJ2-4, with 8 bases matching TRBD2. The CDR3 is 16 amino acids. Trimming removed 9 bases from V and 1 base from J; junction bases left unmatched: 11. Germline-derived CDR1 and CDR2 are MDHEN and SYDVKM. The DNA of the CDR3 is TGTGCCAGTCGGGAGGGGGGGCGGCTGGCCAAAAACATTCAGTACTTC. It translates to CASREGGRLAKNIQYF.

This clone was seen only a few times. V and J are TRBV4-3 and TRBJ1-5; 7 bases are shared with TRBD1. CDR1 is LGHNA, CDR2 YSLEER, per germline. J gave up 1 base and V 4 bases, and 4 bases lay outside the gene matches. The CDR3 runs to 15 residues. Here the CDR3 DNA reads TGCGCCAGCAGCCTAGGCAGGGGGAGCAATCAGCCCCAGCATTTT. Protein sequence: CASSLGRGSNQPQHF.

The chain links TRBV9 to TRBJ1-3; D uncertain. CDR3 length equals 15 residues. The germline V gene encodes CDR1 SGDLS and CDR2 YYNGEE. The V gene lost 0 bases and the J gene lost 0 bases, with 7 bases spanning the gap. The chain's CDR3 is CASSVGGSSGNTIYF. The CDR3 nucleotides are TGTGCCAGCAGCGTAGGAGGTAGCTCTGGAAACACCATATATTTT.